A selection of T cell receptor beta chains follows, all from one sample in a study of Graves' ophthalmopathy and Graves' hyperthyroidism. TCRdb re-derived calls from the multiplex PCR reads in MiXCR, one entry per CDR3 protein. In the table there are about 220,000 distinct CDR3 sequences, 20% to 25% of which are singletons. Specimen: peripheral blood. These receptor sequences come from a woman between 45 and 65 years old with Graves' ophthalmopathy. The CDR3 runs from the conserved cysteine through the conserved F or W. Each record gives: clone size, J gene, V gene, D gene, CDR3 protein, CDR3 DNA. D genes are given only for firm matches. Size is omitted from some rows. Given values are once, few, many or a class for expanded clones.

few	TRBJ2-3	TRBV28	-	CASSGTRTQYF	TGTGCCAGCAGCGGGACCCGGACGCAGTATTTT
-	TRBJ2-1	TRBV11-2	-	CASTPTNYNEQFF	TGTGCCAGCACCCCGACTAACTACAATGAGCAGTTCTTC
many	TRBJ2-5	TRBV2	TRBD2	CASSPGTSGLLQETQYF	TGTGCCAGCAGTCCCGGGACTAGCGGGCTTCTTCAGGAGACCCAGTACTTC
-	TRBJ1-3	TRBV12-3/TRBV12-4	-	CASSIKGLGNTIYF	TGTGCCAGCAGTATAAAGGGACTTGGAAACACCATATATTTT
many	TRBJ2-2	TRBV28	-	CASRIAAGYTGELFF	TGTGCCAGCCGAATAGCCGCGGGGTACACCGGGGAGCTGTTTTTT
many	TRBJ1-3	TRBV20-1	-	CSARKPGQSFPFSGNTIYF	TGCAGTGCAAGAAAACCGGGACAAAGTTTCCCCTTCTCTGGAAACACCATATATTTT
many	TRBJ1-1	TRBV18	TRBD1	CASSRPGQGFPEAFF	TGTGCCAGCTCACGTCCGGGACAGGGGTTCCCTGAAGCTTTCTTT
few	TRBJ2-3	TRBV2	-	CASSESRFTDTQYF	TGTGCCAGCAGTGAAAGCCGTTTTACAGATACGCAGTATTTT
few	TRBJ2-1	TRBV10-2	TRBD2	CASTMREGGEQFF	TGCGCCAGCACTATGCGGGAGGGAGGTGAGCAGTTCTTC
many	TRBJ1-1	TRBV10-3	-	CAISVENTEAFF	TGTGCCATCTCGGTGGAGAACACTGAAGCTTTCTTT
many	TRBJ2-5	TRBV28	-	CASSPLPDAQETQYF	TGTGCCAGCAGCCCTCTCCCAGATGCACAAGAGACCCAGTACTTC
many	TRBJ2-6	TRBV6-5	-	CASSYAQVVGANVLTF	TGTGCCAGCAGTTACGCCCAGGTCGTCGGGGCCAACGTCCTGACTTTC
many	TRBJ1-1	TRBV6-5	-	CASHTGLRTEAFF	TGTGCCAGCCACACGGGGCTGAGGACTGAAGCTTTCTTT
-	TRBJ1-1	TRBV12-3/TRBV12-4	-	CASSIGVQKAFF	TGTGCCAGCAGCATAGGGGTTCAGAAAGCTTTCTTT
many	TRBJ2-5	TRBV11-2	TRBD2	CASSLTAGGPSGETQYF	TGTGCCAGCAGCTTAACAGCGGGAGGGCCTTCAGGAGAGACCCAGTACTTC